Presented here are 18 T cell receptor beta chains from one specimen sequenced in a study. TCRdb itself ran the RT-PCR reads through MiXCR, one entry per CDR3 protein. Among hundreds of thousands of distinct CDR3 sequences, approximately 15% were seen once, and the ten largest hold 3.6%. The specimen was memory CD4+ T cells from blood. The receptors were sampled from a female donor in good health, serving as a healthy control.

This clonotype occurred a few times. The rearrangement joins TRBV6-1 to TRBJ1-1, with D hard to call. CDR3 length equals 15 residues. Germline loops: CDR1 MNHNS, CDR2 SASEGT. V dropped 2 bases and J dropped 1 base, with 11 bases sitting between them. The chain's CDR3 is CASSEYLVSNTEAFF. The CDR3 DNA follows: TGTGCCAGCAGTGAATACCTAGTCTCGAACACTGAAGCTTTCTTT.

The table lists this clonotype with many counts. The V gene is TRBV6-5, the J gene TRBJ1-1; 8 positions agree with TRBD1. The CDR3 totals 12 residues. Germline trimming cut 7 bases from V and 8 bases from J; bases unmatched to any gene: 6. CDR1 and CDR2 from the germline V gene are MNHEY and SVGAGI. CDR3 sequence (DNA): TGTGCCAGCACCAGACGGACAGGGGAAGCTTTCTTT. This encodes CASTRRTGEAFF.

In this sample, this clonotype turned up a few times. CDR3 bases: TGCAGTGCCCGCTCTGCAGCCTATAATTCACCCCTCCACTTT. Its protein product is CSARSAAYNSPLHF. V usage is TRBV20-1 and J usage is TRBJ1-6; D gene ambiguous. The length of the CDR3 is 14 residues. V was cut by 6 bases and J by 2 bases, with 11 bases left in between. Germline CDR1 is DFQATT and CDR2 is SNEGSKA (reference sequence).

This clonotype was seen at least ten times. The rearrangement uses TRBV5-1 and TRBJ2-1; 7 positions match TRBD1. CDR1 is SGHRS and CDR2 is YFSETQ in the germline V gene. V was clipped by 3 bases and J by 0 bases; unmatched bases: 3. The CDR3 runs 15 residues. The CDR3 region has the DNA TGCGCCAGCAGCTCCAGGACAGGCTCCTACAATGAGCAGTTCTTC. It is translated as CASSSRTGSYNEQFF.

There are many counts of this clonotype. The chain uses TRBV6-5 and TRBJ1-2; 8 bases map to TRBD1. The V segment lost 3 bases and the J segment 1 base; nucleotides outside the gene matches: 4. Germline-derived CDR1 and CDR2 are MNHEY and SVGAGI. The CDR3 has 15 residues. For the CDR3, the DNA is TGTGCCAGCAGTTATGGGACAGGCTTTAACTATGGCTACACCTTC. Translating gives CASSYGTGFNYGYTF.

This clonotype was seen a few times. The chain joins TRBV5-1 to TRBJ1-1; tentatively, D is TRBD1 (6 bases). With 2 bases removed from V and 6 bases from J, the gap between germline ends came to 20 bases. Germline CDR1 and CDR2: SGHRS and YFSETQ. The CDR3 has 16 residues. The CDR3 DNA reads as TGCGCCAGCAGCTTAAGACAGGTTGGCGGTAACGCTGAAGCTTTCTTT. Translated: CASSLRQVGGNAEAFF.

The rearrangement links TRBV20-1 to TRBJ2-2; D remains unclear. The V gene lost 5 bases and the J gene lost 1 base, with 11 bases spanning the gap. This CDR3 spans 14 amino acids. The germline V gene encodes CDR1 DFQATT and CDR2 SNEGSKA (reference sequence). CDR3 in amino acids: CSARLRLNTGELFF. The CDR3 DNA reads TGCAGTGCTCGCCTCAGGCTGAACACCGGGGAGCTGTTTTTT.

The chain has TRBV7-2 and TRBJ1-2; 8 nucleotides align to TRBD1. Unmatched junction bases numbered 14, after V lost 3 bases and J lost 5 bases. The CDR3 consists of 17 residues. From germline, CDR1 is SGHTA and CDR2 FQGNSA. CDR3 sequence reads: CASSLGAIGQGTYGYTF. The CDR3 nucleotides read TGTGCCAGCAGCTTGGGCGCCATTGGACAGGGAACTTATGGCTACACCTTC.

The chain combines TRBV13 with TRBJ2-1; unclear D gene. This CDR3 comprises 15 residues. CDR1 is PRHDT, CDR2 FYEKMQ, per germline (reference sequence). V was pared by 1 base and J by 1 base, with 8 bases between. In DNA form, the CDR3 reads TGTGCCAGCAGCTTAGTAGTGAATTCCTACAATGAGCAGTTCTTC. It encodes CASSLVVNSYNEQFF.

V usage is TRBV5-1 and J usage is TRBJ1-6; D might be TRBD1 (6 bases). Germline V gene data show CDR1 as SGHRS and CDR2 as YFSETQ. V was pared by 5 bases and J by 5 bases, with 8 bases between. This CDR3 is 13 amino acids long. The CDR3 here is CASRRTDNSPLHF. The CDR3 coding sequence is TGCGCCAGCAGGAGGACAGATAATTCACCCCTCCACTTT.

This clonotype was recorded at least ten times. This chain connects TRBV4-3 to TRBJ2-3; D gene uncertain. The ends were cut back, 3 bases at V and 4 bases at J, with 20 bases in the middle. CDR3 size: 17 residues. Germline-derived CDR1 and CDR2 are LGHNA and YSLEER. CDR3 protein: CASSQGPLAKFADTQYF. As DNA, the CDR3 is TGCGCCAGCAGCCAGGGCCCCTTGGCTAAGTTCGCAGATACGCAGTATTTT.

This clonotype was recorded many times. The CDR3 sequence is CASTSQGARGGYTF. As DNA, the CDR3 is TGTGCCAGCACCTCACAGGGGGCGCGTGGTGGCTACACCTTC. The chain has TRBV27 and TRBJ1-2, with TRBD1 matching over 9 bases. From germline, CDR1 is MNHEY and CDR2 SMNVEV (reference sequence). Trimming took 7 bases from V and 7 from J; bases not matched to a gene: 10. This CDR3 region has 14 residues.

Worth noting for this clonotype: Given a much more abundant clone one base away, this may be a read error. The V gene is TRBV6-5, the J gene TRBJ1-4; 10 bases match TRBD1. Germline V lookup: CDR1 MNHEY, CDR2 SVGAGI. CDR3 size: 15 residues. This CDR3 reads CTSSYLDRGSGKLFF. CDR3 sequence (DNA): TGTACCAGCAGTTACTTGGACAGGGGGTCGGGAAAACTGTTTTTT.

This clonotype was counted only a few times. This chain uses TRBV6-2 or TRBV6-3 with TRBJ2-3; TRBD1 matches 7 bases. This CDR3 comprises 12 residues. CDR1 and CDR2 (germline): MNHEY, SVGEGT. V shed 8 bases and J 7 bases; nucleotides not matched to a gene: 6. CDR3 DNA: TGTGCCAGCCGGACAGGATTAAATACGCAGTATTTT. Encoded protein: CASRTGLNTQYF.

This chain uses TRBV18 with TRBJ2-7; D is ambiguous. CDR3 length: 16 amino acids. CDR1 KGHSH and CDR2 LQKENI come from the germline V gene. Trimming removed 0 bases at V and 2 bases at J, with 14 bases between. The CDR3 is CASSPPVREGPYEQYF. The DNA for the CDR3 is TGTGCCAGCTCACCACCGGTTAGGGAAGGGCCCTACGAGCAGTACTTC.

The chain combines TRBV7-2 with TRBJ1-2, with 8 bases fitting TRBD1. The CDR3 is 15 residues long. With 2 bases clipped from V and 10 bases from J, the junction kept 12 bases outside the gene matches. The germline V gene has CDR1 SGHTA and CDR2 FQGNSA. CDR3 DNA sequence: TGTGCCAGCAGCTTAAGCTCGGGGACAGGAGTAAACTACACCTTC. Its translation: CASSLSSGTGVNYTF.

This clonotype was observed a handful of times. V gene TRBV7-2 combines with J gene TRBJ2-7; TRBD1 agrees at 9 bases. The germline V gene has CDR1 SGHTA and CDR2 FQGNSA. Trimming took 5 bases from V and 1 from J; bases not matched to a gene: 6. The CDR3 is 15 residues long. In DNA form, the CDR3 reads TGTGCCAGCAGCCTCGACAGGGGGGAGTCCTACGAGCAGTACTTC. This encodes CASSLDRGESYEQYF.

The chain links TRBV27 to TRBJ2-5; no firm D call. V was shortened by 2 bases and J by 3 bases, with 10 bases between the two germline ends. Germline V lookup: CDR1 MNHEY, CDR2 SMNVEV (reference sequence). The CDR3 totals 14 residues. In nucleotides, the CDR3 is TGTGCCAGCAGTTTACGGCGGCAGGAAGAGACCCAGTACTTC. This sequence encodes CASSLRRQEETQYF.